One T cell receptor beta chain is described in this entry. The antigen is unknown. This sample was taken from a study of blood T cells in healthy people across ages. Study results and caveats: Without sorted subsets, naive and antigen-experienced compartments could not be conclusively compared.

A second PCR of about 6 to 11 cycles used a sample-barcoded 5' primer and a J-beta primer mix. Every cDNA molecule carried a tag from a template-switch adaptor bearing 12 random nucleotides. TCRdb re-called the 5' RACE reads with MiXCR, one entry per CDR3 protein. The sample has roughly 2 million distinct CDR3 sequences, 49% seen once. V lost 5 bases and J lost 2, with 13 bases in between. This CDR3 has 14 amino acids. Germline V gene data show CDR1 as SGHTA and CDR2 as FQGNSA. The chain has TRBV7-2 and TRBJ2-7; D possibly corresponds to TRBD1 (5 bases). Material for sequencing was blood. The sequence derives from a middle-aged woman in good health. CDR3 region: CASSVGRAAYEQYF. DNA of the CDR3: TGTGCCAGCAGCGTCGGCAGGGCAGCCTACGAGCAGTACTTC.